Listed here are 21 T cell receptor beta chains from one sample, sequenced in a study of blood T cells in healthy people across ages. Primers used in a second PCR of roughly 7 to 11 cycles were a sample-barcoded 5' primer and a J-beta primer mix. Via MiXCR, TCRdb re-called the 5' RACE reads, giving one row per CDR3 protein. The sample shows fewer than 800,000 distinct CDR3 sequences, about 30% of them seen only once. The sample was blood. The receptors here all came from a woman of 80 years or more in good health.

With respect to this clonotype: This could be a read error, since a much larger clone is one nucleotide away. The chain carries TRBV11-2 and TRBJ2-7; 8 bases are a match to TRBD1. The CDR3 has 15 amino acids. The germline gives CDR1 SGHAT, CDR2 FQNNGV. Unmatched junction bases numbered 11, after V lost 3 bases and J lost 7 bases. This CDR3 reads CASSFRSRGRGEQYF. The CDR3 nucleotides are TGTGCCAGCAGCTTTAGAAGCAGGGGGCGAGGAGAGCAGTACTTC. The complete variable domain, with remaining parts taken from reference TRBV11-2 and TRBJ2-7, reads EAGVAQSPRYKIIEKRQSVAFWCNPISGHATLYWYQQILGQGPKLLIQFQNNGVVDDSQLPKDRFSAERLKGVDSTLKIQPAKLEDSAVYLCASSFRSRGRGEQYFGPGTRLTVT.

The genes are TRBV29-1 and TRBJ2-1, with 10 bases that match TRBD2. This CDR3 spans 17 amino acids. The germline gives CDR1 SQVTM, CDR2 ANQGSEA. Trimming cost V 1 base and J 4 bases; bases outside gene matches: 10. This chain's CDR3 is CSVEGSGGPQIYNEQFF. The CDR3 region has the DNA TGCAGCGTTGAAGGTAGCGGGGGGCCTCAAATTTACAATGAGCAGTTCTTC.

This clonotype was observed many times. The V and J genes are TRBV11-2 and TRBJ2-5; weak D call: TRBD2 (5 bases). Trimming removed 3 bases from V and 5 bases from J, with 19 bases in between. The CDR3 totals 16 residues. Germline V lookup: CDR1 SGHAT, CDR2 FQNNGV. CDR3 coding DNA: TGTGCCAGCAGCTTGGAAACCGATCTGCGGAGGGAGACCCAGTACTTC. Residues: CASSLETDLRRETQYF.

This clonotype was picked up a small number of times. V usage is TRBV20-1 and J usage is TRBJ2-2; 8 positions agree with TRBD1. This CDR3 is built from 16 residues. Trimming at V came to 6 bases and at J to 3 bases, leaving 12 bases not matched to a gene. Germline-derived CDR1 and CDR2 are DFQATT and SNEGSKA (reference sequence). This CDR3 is CSAKPGQGGDTGELFF. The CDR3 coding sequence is TGCAGTGCCAAACCCGGACAGGGCGGAGACACCGGGGAGCTGTTTTTT.

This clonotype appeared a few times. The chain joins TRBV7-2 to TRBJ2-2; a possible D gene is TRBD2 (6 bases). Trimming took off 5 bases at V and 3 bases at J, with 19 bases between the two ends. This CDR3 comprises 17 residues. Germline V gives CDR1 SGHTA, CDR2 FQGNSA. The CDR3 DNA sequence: TGTGCCAGCAGCCTGCTATCCGGGCCGGGAGACACCGGGGAGCTGTTTTTT. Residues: CASSLLSGPGDTGELFF.

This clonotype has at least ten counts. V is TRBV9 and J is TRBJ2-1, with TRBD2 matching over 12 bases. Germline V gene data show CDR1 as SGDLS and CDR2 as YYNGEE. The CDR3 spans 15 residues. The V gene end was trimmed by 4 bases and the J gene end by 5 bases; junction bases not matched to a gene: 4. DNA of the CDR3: TGTGCCAGCAGCCCACGGACTAGCGGGGACAATGAGCAGTTCTTC. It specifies CASSPRTSGDNEQFF.

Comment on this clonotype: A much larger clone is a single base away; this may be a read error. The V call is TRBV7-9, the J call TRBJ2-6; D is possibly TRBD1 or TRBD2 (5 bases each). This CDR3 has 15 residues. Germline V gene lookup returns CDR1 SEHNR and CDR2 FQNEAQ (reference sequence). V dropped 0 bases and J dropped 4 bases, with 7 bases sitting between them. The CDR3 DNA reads TGTGCCAGCAGCTTAGCGGGGGACGGGGCCAACGTCCTGACTTTC. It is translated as CASSLAGDGANVLTF.

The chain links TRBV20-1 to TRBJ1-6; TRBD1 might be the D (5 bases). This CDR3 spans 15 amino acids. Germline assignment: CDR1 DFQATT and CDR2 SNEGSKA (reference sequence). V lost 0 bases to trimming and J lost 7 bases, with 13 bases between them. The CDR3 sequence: CSARDRARGNSPLHF. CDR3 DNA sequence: TGCAGTGCTAGAGACCGGGCAAGGGGAAATTCACCCCTCCACTTT.

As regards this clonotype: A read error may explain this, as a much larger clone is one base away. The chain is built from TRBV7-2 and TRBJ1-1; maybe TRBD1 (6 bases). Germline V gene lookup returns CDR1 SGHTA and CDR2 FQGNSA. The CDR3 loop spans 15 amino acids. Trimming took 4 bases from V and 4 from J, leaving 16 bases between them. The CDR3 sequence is CASSSHTGLATEAFF. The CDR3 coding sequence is TGTGCCAGCAGCTCCCACACAGGGCTGGCCACTGAAGCTTTCTTT.

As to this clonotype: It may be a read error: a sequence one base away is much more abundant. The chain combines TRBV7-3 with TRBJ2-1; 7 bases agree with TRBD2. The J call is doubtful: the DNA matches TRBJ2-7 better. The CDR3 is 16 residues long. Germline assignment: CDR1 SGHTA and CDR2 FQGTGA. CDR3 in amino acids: CASSPSGATFYNEQYF. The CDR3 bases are TGTGCCAGCAGCCCCAGCGGGGCGACGTTCTACAATGAGCAGTACTTC.

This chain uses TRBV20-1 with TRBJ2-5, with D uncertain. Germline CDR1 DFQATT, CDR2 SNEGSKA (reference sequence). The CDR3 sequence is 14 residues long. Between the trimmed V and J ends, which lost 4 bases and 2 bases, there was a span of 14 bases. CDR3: CSATPLPEQETQYF. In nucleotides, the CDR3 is TGCAGTGCTACGCCCCTGCCGGAACAAGAGACCCAGTACTTC.

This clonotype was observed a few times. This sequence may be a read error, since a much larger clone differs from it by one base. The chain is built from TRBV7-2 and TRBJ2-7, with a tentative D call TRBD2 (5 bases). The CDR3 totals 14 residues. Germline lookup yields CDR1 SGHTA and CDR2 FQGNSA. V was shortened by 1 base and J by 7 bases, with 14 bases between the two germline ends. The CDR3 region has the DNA TGTGCCAGCAGCTTAGGTGGACTTAACAATGAGCAGTACTTC. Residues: CASSLGGLNNEQYF. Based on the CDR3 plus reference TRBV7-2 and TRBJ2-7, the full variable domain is GAGVSQSPSNKVTEKGKDVELRCDPISGHTALYWYRQSLGQGLEFLIYFQGNSAPDKSGLPSDRFSAERTGGSVSTLTIQRTQQEDSAVYLCASSLGGLNNEQYFGPGTRLTVT.

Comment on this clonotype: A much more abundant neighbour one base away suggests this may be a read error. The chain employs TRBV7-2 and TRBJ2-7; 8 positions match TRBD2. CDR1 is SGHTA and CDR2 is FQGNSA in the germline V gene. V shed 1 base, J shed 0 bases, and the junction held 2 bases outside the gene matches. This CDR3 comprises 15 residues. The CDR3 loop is CASSLGSGVSYEQYF. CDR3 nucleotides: TGTGCCAGCAGCTTAGGTAGCGGGGTCTCCTACGAGCAGTACTTC.

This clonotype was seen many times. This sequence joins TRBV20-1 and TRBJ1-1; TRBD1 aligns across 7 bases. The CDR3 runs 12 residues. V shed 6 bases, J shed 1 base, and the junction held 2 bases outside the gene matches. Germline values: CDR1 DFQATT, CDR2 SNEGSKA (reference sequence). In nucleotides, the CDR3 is TGCAGTGCCGGACAGGAGAACACTGAAGCTTTCTTT. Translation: CSAGQENTEAFF.

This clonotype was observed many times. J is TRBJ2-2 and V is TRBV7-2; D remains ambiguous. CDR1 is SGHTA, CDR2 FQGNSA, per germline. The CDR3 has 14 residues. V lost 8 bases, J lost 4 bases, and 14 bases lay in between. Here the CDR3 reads CASSLGGSTGELFF. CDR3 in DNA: TGTGCCAGCTCCCTGGGCGGATCCACCGGGGAGCTGTTTTTT.

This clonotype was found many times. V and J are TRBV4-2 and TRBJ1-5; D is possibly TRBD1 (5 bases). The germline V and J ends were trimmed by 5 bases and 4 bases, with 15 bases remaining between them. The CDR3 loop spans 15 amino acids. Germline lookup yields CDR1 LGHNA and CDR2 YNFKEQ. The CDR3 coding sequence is TGTGCCAGCAGCTCGGGACCCTCTAGTAATCAGCCCCAGCATTTT. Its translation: CASSSGPSSNQPQHF.

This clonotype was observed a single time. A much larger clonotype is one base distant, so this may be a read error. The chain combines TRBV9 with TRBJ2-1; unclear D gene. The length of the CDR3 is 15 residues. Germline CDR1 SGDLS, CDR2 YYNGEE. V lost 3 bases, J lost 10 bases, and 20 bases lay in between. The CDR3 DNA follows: TGTGCCAGCAGCGGCCAAAGGGTGATTCACTACGAGCAGTTCTTC. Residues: CASSGQRVIHYEQFF.

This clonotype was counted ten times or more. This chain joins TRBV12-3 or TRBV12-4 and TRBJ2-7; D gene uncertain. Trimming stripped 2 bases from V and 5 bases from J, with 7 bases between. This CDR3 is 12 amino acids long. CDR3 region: CASSLRENEQYF. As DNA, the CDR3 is TGTGCCAGCAGTTTAAGAGAGAACGAGCAGTACTTC.

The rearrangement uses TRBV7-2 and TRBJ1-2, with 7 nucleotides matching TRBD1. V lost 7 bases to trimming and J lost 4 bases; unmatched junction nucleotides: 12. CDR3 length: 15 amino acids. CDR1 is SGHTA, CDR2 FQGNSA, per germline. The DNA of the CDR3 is TGTGCCAGCATCCGCGGGGGACAGACCTGCTATGGCTACACCTTC. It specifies CASIRGGQTCYGYTF.

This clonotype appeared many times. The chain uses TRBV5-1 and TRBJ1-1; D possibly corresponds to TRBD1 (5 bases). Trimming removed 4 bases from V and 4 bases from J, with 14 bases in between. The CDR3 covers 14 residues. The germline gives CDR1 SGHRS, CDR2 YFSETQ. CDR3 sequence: CASSGLMGGTEAFF. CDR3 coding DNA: TGCGCCAGCAGCGGCCTAATGGGGGGCACTGAAGCTTTCTTT.

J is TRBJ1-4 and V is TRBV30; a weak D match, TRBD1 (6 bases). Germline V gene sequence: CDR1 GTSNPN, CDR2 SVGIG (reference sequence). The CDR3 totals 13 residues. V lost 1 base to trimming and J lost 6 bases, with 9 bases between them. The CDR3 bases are TGTGCCTGGAGTGGGGGGCTGGATGAAAAACTGTTTTTT. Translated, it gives CAWSGGLDEKLFF.